This paragraph covers one T cell receptor (beta chain) sequence. Sequenced by immunoSEQ multiplex PCR; TCRdb stores in-frame clones only, minus some. The sample lists tens of thousands of clones, roughly 78% occurring once. Trimming pared 1 base from V and 0 bases from J, leaving 7 bases between. The CDR3 sequence is 15 residues long. CDR1 and CDR2 from the germline V gene are SNHLY and FYNNEI. The data belong to a study of OX40 agonist ivuxolimab in advanced cancers. The gene calls are TRBV2 and TRBJ1-5; the D is unclear. This sample comprised CD4+ or CD8+ T cells sorted from blood, obtained in a trial of the OX40 agonist ivuxolimab. The receptor was derived from an adult with an advanced solid tumor such as melanoma, head and neck, liver or kidney cancer. The CDR3 region is CASSEDRNSNQPQHF. DNA for the CDR3: TGTGCCAGCAGTGAAGACAGAAATAGCAATCAGCCCCAGCATTTT.